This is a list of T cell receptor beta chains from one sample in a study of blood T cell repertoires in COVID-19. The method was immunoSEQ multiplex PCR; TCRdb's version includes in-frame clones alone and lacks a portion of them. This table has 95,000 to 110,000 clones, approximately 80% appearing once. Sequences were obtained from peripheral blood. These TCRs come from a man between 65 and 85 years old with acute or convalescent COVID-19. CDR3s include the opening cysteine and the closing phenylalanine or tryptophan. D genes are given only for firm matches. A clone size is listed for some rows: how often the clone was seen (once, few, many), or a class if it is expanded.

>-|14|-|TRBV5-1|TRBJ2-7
TGCGCCAGCAGCTTATGGACTAACTCCTACGAGCAGTACTTC
CASSLWTNSYEQYF
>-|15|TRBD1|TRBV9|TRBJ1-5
TGTGCCAGCAGCGTAGGGACAGGTCAAGGTCAGCCCCAGCATTTT
CASSVGTGQGQPQHF
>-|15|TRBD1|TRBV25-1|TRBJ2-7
TGTGCCAGCAGTGCCGGACAGGTCCCTTCCTACGAGCAGTACTTC
CASSAGQVPSYEQYF
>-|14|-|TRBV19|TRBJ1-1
TGTGCCAGTAGCCACCGGACTCGAAACACTGAAGCTTTCTTT
CASSHRTRNTEAFF
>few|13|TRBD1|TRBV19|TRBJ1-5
TGTGCCAGCTCTAGGGGGCACGGTCAGCCCCAGCATTTT
CASSRGHGQPQHF
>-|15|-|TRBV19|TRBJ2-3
TGTGCCAGTAGTATTGGGTGGGGGGGCACAGATACGCAGTATTTT
CASSIGWGGTDTQYF
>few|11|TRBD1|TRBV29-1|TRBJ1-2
TGCAGCGTAGAGACGGACAGGCCAACAAACTTC
CSVETDRPTNF
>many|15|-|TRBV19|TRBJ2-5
TGTGCCAGTAGTATAGCAGGGTCCCTTCAAGAGACCCAGTACTTC
CASSIAGSLQETQYF
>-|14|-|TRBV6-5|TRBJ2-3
TGTGCCAGCAGCACCCTCGACAGGACAGATACGCAGTATTTT
CASSTLDRTDTQYF
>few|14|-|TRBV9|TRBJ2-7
TGTGCCAGCAGCGTAGAGTCAGGGCAATACGAGCAGTACTTC
CASSVESGQYEQYF
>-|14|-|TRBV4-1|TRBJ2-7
TGCGCCAGCAGCCCCGAAGGGAGATCCTACGAGCAGTACTTC
CASSPEGRSYEQYF
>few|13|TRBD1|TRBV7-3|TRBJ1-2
TGTGCCAGCAGCTCGGGACAGGGGTATGGCTACACCTTC
CASSSGQGYGYTF
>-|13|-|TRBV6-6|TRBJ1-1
TGTGCCAGCAGCCCCGAGTGGAACACTGAAGCTTTCTTT
CASSPEWNTEAFF
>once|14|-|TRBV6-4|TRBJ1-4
TGTGCCAGCAAGACCGATACAGGGAGTGAAAAACTGTTTTTT
CASKTDTGSEKLFF
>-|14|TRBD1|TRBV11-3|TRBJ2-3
TGTGCCAGCAGCTTAGGGACAGGGGCAGATACGCAGTATTTT
CASSLGTGADTQYF
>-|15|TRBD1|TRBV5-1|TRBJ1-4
TGCGCCAGCAGCTTGGACCAGGGGGCAAAGGAAAAACTGTTTTTT
CASSLDQGAKEKLFF
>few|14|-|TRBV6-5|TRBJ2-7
TGTGCCAGCATCCCGGACAGACTCTCCTACGAGCAGTACTTC
CASIPDRLSYEQYF
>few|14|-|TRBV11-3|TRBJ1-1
TGTGCCAGCAGCTTAAGGACAGAGGGCACTGAAGCTTTCTTT
CASSLRTEGTEAFF
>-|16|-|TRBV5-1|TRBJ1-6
TGCGCCAGCAGCTTGGGTTTTGGGCAGGGTGCCTCACCCCTCCACTTT
CASSLGFGQGASPLHF
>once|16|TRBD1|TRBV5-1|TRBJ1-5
TGCGCCAGCAGCTTGAGGAGGGGGCGAGGCAATCAGCCCCAGCATTTT
CASSLRRGRGNQPQHF
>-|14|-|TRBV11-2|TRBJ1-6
TGTGCCAGCAGCTTAGTCGGGAATAGTTCACCCCTCCACTTT
CASSLVGNSSPLHF
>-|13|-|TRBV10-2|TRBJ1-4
TGCGCCAGCAGTGAGCCCCCTGAGGAAAAACTGTTTTTT
CASSEPPEEKLFF
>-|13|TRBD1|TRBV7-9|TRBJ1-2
TGTGCCAGCAGTCCCGGACAGGGTTGGGGCTACACCTTC
CASSPGQGWGYTF
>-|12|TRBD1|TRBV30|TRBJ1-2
TGTGCCAGCAGGGGGTTCAACTATGGCTACACCTTC
CASRGFNYGYTF